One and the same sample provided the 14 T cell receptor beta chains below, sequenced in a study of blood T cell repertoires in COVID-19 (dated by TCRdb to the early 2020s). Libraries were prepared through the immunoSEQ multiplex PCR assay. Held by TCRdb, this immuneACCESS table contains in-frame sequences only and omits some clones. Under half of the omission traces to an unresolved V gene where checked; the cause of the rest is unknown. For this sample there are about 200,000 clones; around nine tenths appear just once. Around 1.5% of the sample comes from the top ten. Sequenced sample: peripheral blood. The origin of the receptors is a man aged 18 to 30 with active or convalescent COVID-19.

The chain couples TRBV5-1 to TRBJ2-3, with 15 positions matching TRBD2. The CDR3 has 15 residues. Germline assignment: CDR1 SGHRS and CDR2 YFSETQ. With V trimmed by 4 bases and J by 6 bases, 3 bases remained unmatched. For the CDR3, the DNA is TGCGCCAGCAGCGGCGGACTAGCGGGAGGGGATACGCAGTATTTT. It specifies CASSGGLAGGDTQYF.

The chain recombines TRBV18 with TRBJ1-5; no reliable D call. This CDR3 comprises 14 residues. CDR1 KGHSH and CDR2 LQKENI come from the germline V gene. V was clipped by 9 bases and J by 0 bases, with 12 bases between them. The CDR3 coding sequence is TGTGCCAGTACCCCTGGAGCTAGCAATCAGCCCCAGCATTTT. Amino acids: CASTPGASNQPQHF.

CDR3 protein: CASRLMGGEGGNQPQHF. The CDR3 DNA sequence: TGTGCCAGCAGACTTATGGGGGGGGAAGGGGGCAATCAGCCCCAGCATTTT. This chain links TRBV27 with TRBJ1-5; perhaps TRBD1 as D (5 bases). V shed 6 bases and J shed 2 bases, with 20 bases lying between them. Per the germline V gene, CDR1 is MNHEY and CDR2 is SMNVEV (reference sequence). The CDR3 consists of 17 residues.

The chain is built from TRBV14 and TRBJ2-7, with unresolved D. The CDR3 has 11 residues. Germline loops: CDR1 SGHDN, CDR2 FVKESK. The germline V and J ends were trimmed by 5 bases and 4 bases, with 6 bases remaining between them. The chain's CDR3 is CASSGLYEQYF. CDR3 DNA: TGTGCCAGCAGCGGGCTTTACGAGCAGTACTTC.

The CDR3: CASSQWQGNEKLFF. The CDR3 DNA sequence: TGTGCCAGCAGCCAATGGCAGGGTAATGAAAAACTGTTTTTT. This sequence joins TRBV3-1 (or the pseudogene TRBV3-2) and TRBJ1-4, with D possibly matching TRBD1 (5 bases). Germline CDR1 reads LGHDT; CDR2 reads YNNKEL (reference sequence). The CDR3 totals 14 residues. Trimming stripped 2 bases from V and 4 bases from J, with 8 bases between.

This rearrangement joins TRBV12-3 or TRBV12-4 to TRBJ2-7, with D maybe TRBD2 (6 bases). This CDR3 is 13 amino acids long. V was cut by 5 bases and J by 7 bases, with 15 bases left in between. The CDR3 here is CASSAGRVAEQYF. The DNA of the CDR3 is TGTGCCAGCAGTGCCGGGAGAGTAGCGGAGCAGTACTTC.

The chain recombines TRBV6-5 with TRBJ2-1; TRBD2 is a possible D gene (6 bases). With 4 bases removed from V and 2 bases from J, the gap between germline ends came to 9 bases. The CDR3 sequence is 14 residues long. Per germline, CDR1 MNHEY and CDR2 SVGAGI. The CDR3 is CASSSSVTYNEQFF. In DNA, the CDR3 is TGTGCCAGCAGTTCTAGCGTCACCTACAATGAGCAGTTCTTC.

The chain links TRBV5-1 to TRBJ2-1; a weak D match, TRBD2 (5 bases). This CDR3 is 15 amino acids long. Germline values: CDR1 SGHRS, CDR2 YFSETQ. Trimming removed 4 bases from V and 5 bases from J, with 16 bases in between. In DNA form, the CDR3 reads TGCGCCAGCAGCAAAGCGGTGAATAGGGACAATGAGCAGTTCTTC. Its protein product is CASSKAVNRDNEQFF.

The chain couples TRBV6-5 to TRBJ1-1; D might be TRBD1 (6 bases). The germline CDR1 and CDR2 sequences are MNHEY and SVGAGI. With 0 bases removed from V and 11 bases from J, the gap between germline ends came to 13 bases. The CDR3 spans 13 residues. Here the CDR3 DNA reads TGTGCCAGCAGTTACTCGGGGAGGGGGATGGCTTTCTTT. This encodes CASSYSGRGMAFF.

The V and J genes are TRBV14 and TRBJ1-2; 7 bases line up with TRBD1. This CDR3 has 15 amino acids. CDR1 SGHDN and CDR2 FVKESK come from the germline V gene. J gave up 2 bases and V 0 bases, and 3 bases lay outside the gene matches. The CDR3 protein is CASSQDVRGNYGYTF. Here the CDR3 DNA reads TGTGCCAGCAGCCAAGATGTCAGGGGGAACTATGGCTACACCTTC.

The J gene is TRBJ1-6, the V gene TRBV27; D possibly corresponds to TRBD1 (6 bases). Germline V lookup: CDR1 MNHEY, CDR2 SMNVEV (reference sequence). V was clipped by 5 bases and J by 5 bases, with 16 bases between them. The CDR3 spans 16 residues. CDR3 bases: TGTGCCAGCAGTCCAAAAAACAGGGTTGATAATTCACCCCTCCACTTT. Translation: CASSPKNRVDNSPLHF.

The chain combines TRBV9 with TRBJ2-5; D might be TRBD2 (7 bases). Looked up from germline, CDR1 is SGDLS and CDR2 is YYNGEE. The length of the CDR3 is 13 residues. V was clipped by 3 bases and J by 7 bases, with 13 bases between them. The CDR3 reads CASSEGGSGTQYF. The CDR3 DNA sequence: TGTGCCAGCAGCGAGGGGGGGTCGGGGACCCAGTACTTC.

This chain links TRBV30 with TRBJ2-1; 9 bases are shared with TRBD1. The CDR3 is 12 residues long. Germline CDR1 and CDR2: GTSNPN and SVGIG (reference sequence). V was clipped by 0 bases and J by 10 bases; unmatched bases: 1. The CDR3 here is CAWSVQGAEQFF. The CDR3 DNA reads TGTGCCTGGAGTGTACAGGGGGCGGAGCAGTTCTTC. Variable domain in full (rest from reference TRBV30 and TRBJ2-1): SQTIHQWPATLVQPVGSPLSLECTVEGTSNPNLYWYRQAAGRGLQLLFYSVGIGQISSEVPQNLSASRPQDRQFILSSKKLLLSDSGFYLCAWSVQGAEQFFGPGTRLTVL.

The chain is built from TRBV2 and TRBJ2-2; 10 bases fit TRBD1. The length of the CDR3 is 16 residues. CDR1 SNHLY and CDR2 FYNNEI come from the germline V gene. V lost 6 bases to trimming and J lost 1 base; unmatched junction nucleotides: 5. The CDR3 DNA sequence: TGTGCCAGCAGGATCCGGGACAGGGGGAACACCGGGGAGCTGTTTTTT. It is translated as CASRIRDRGNTGELFF.